This TCR beta chain emerged from a study of blood T cells in healthy people across ages. This CDR3 is built from 15 residues. Between the trimmed V and J ends, which lost 3 bases and 7 bases, there was a span of 16 bases. Using a J-beta primer mix together with a sample-barcoded 5' primer, a second PCR was run for roughly 6 to 12 cycles. TCRdb re-derived calls from the 5' RACE reads in MiXCR, one entry per CDR3 protein. The data hold around 800,000 distinct CDR3 sequences, with 20% to 30% observed a single time. These data were also filed under a second study, of T cells of mothers and their children. That publication notes: Unrelated mother-child pairs always had slightly, but never significantly, lower normalized overlap than related pairs.

Sequenced input: blood. The receptor's source is a boy younger than 18 in good health. This rearrangement joins TRBV12-3 or TRBV12-4 to TRBJ2-1; possible D gene TRBD2, 6 bases. This chain's CDR3 is CASSFRRGSSNEQFF. CDR3 DNA sequence: TGTGCCAGCAGTTTCAGGCGGGGAAGTTCGAATGAGCAGTTCTTC.